What follows are 18 T cell receptor beta chains derived from one specimen sequenced in a study of T cells in Graves' hyperthyroidism and ophthalmopathy (dated by TCRdb to about 2019). Library preparation was by multiplex PCR. Sequenced on an Illumina HiSeq 2000. The TCR beta CDR3 regions were amplified from RNA transcripts. The first round of RT-PCR for the TCR CDR3 was performed with the HTBI primer set and the Qiagen OneStep RT-PCR kit. TCRdb reprocessed the public reads (quality trimming at Q25 with fastp, clone calling with MiXCR) and kept in-frame beta chains. When rows share a CDR3 protein, they turn into one entry using the most common DNA and genes. This sample has roughly 580,000 distinct CDR3 sequences in its table, and around 13% of those were observed once. The top ten clones comprise almost 6% of the sample. Material: blood. The origin of the receptors is a woman in her 30s with Graves' hyperthyroidism that later progressed to Graves' ophthalmopathy.

The gene calls are TRBV13 and TRBJ1-5; perhaps TRBD1 as D (5 bases). This CDR3 contains 16 residues. Trimming stripped 1 base from V and 2 bases from J, with 12 bases between. The germline V gene encodes CDR1 PRHDT and CDR2 FYEKMQ (reference sequence). CDR3 amino acids: CASSLEGELGNQPQHF. CDR3 nucleotides: TGTGCCAGCAGCTTAGAAGGGGAATTGGGCAATCAGCCCCAGCATTTT.

This clonotype was detected ten times or more. The gene calls are TRBV18 and TRBJ2-3; D might be TRBD1 (6 bases). V was pared by 6 bases and J by 1 base, with 14 bases between. The germline gives CDR1 KGHSH, CDR2 LQKENI. The CDR3 has 15 amino acids. CDR3 residues: CASSLKTGGTDTQYF. The CDR3 nucleotides read TGTGCCAGCTCCCTCAAGACAGGAGGCACAGATACGCAGTATTTT. Using reference TRBV18 and TRBJ2-3 for the parts outside the CDR3, the full variable domain is NAGVMQNPRHLVRRRGQEARLRCSPMKGHSHVYWYRQLPEEGLKFMVYLQKENIIDESGMPKERFSAEFPKEGPSILRIQQVVRGDSAAYFCASSLKTGGTDTQYFGPGTRLTVL.

Points on this clonotype: This may come from a read error, since a much larger clone is one base off. The chain employs TRBV5-1 and TRBJ1-3; no clear D. This CDR3 region has 15 residues. CDR1 SGHRS and CDR2 YFSETQ come from the germline V gene. The CDR3 reads CASSLGADSGNTVYF. The CDR3, as DNA: TGCGCCAGCAGCTTGGGAGCGGACTCTGGAAACACCGTATATTTT.

Ten or more counts support this clonotype. The chain is built from TRBV12-3 or TRBV12-4 and TRBJ2-2; TRBD2 agrees at 10 bases. V dropped 6 bases and J dropped 9; count of bases not matched to a gene: 7. The CDR3 has 14 residues. The CDR3 DNA reads as TGTGCCAGCAGCTTAAATAGCGGGAGGTGGGAGCTGTTTTTT. Its protein product is CASSLNSGRWELFF.

Notes on this clonotype: This may be a read error: a much more frequent sequence differs by one nucleotide. The chain has TRBV6-2 or TRBV6-3 and TRBJ1-2, with no clear D. CDR3 length: 11 residues. Germline CDR1 and CDR2: MNHEY and SVGEGT. This CDR3 reads CASGKGGGYTF. DNA of the CDR3: TGTGCTTCGGGGAAGGGCGGTGGCTACACCTTC.

This clonotype was detected ten times or more. A much larger clone lies one base from this, so it may be a read error. This chain joins TRBV12-3 or TRBV12-4 and TRBJ2-5; 8 positions match TRBD1. Unmatched junction bases numbered 12, after V lost 6 bases and J lost 9 bases. The CDR3 is 14 residues long. CDR3 sequence: CASRYRQGSEAQYF. Written as DNA, the CDR3 is TGTGCCAGCAGGTATCGACAGGGGTCGGAGGCCCAGTACTTC.

Only a few counts were recorded for this clonotype. The chain joins TRBV6-5 to TRBJ2-5; the D gene is possibly TRBD1 (6 bases). This CDR3 contains 12 residues. The germline V and J ends were trimmed by 0 bases and 11 bases, with 10 bases remaining between them. Germline-derived CDR1 and CDR2 are MNHEY and SVGAGI. Here the CDR3 reads CASSYSGAGQYF. As DNA, the CDR3 is TGTGCCAGCAGTTACTCGGGGGCCGGGCAGTACTTC.

In this sample, this clonotype turned up many times. The CDR3 DNA sequence: TGTGCCAGCAGCTCGGGACTAGCGCCTTCCTACGAGCAGTACTTC. This encodes CASSSGLAPSYEQYF. The chain uses TRBV11-2 and TRBJ2-7; 10 positions match TRBD2. Trimming at V came to 4 bases and at J to 1 base, leaving 4 bases not matched to a gene. Germline loops: CDR1 SGHAT, CDR2 FQNNGV. The CDR3 consists of 15 residues.

This chain connects TRBV5-5 to TRBJ2-7, with 11 bases fitting TRBD1. This CDR3 spans 16 amino acids. The germline V gene encodes CDR1 SGHKS and CDR2 YYEKEE (reference sequence). V was clipped by 4 bases and J by 5 bases; unmatched bases: 11. CDR3 protein: CASSRTGTGGVDEQYF. CDR3 nucleotides: TGTGCCAGCAGCCGGACCGGGACAGGGGGTGTCGACGAGCAGTACTTC. Full variable domain (outside the CDR3, taken from reference TRBV5-5 and TRBJ2-7): DAGVTQSPTHLIKTRGQQVTLRCSPISGHKSVSWYQQVLGQGPQFIFQYYEKEERGRGNFPDRFSARQFPNYSSELNVNALLLGDSALYLCASSRTGTGGVDEQYFGPGTRLTVT.

This clonotype was observed many times. The chain is built from TRBV11-2 and TRBJ2-1; TRBD2 agrees at 10 bases. This CDR3 is 19 amino acids long. Trimming took 5 bases from V and 4 from J; bases not matched to a gene: 17. Germline-derived CDR1 and CDR2 are SGHAT and FQNNGV. The CDR3 reads CASSPGELAGLRSYNEQFF. In DNA form, the CDR3 reads TGTGCCAGCAGCCCAGGGGAACTAGCGGGATTAAGGAGTTACAATGAGCAGTTCTTC.

The V call is TRBV12-3 or TRBV12-4, the J call TRBJ2-5, with 7 bases fitting TRBD1. CDR3 size: 13 residues. The ends lost 6 bases at V and 4 bases at J; junction bases unmatched: 5. The CDR3 DNA is TGTGCCAGCAGACTTACAGGGGTAGAGACCCAGTACTTC. This gives the protein CASRLTGVETQYF.

The count of this clonotype is one. Possible read error: a much larger clone is one base away. The rearrangement uses TRBV18 and TRBJ1-1, with D unresolved. Germline V CDR1 and CDR2: KGHSH, LQKENI. The CDR3 sequence is 13 residues long. CDR3 sequence: CASSPLAGTEALF. DNA for the CDR3: TGTGCCAGCTCACCACTCGCGGGCACTGAAGCTTTGTTT.

The sample holds many counts of this clonotype. The chain joins TRBV30 to TRBJ1-5, with TRBD1 as a possible D gene (5 bases). This CDR3 is built from 13 residues. Trimming shortened V by 5 bases and J by 5 bases, and 13 bases separated the two germline ends. The V gene's germline CDR1 is GTSNPN and CDR2 SVGIG (reference sequence). The CDR3 spells CAWGRTSDQPQHF. CDR3 sequence (DNA): TGTGCCTGGGGGAGGACATCTGATCAGCCCCAGCATTTT.

Many counts were recorded for this clonotype. The V gene is TRBV28, the J gene TRBJ1-5, with 10 positions matching TRBD1. This CDR3 region has 17 residues. Germline V CDR1 and CDR2: MDHEN, SYDVKM. The V segment lost 5 bases and the J segment 3 bases; nucleotides outside the gene matches: 10. CDR3 protein: CASSKLRQGADNQPQHF. The CDR3 bases are TGTGCCAGCAGTAAATTGAGACAGGGGGCGGACAATCAGCCCCAGCATTTT.

This clonotype was seen repeatedly, ten times or more. The chain employs TRBV7-9 and TRBJ2-7; D is possibly TRBD1 or TRBD2 (7 bases each). Looked up from germline, CDR1 is SEHNR and CDR2 is FQNEAQ (reference sequence). CDR3 length: 15 amino acids. V lost 5 bases, J lost 4 bases, and 18 bases lay in between. The CDR3 DNA sequence: TGTGCCAGCAGCGTGTGGGCAGGGGGGGTTTACGAGCAGTACTTC. It codes for CASSVWAGGVYEQYF.

There are many counts of this clonotype. CDR3 bases: TGTGCCAGCACCGTACAGGGAGCCAAAAACATTCAGTACTTC. Amino acids: CASTVQGAKNIQYF. The chain recombines TRBV12-3 or TRBV12-4 with TRBJ2-4, with D possibly being TRBD1 (6 bases). The CDR3 contains 14 residues. V was clipped by 7 bases and J by 0 bases, with 10 bases between them.

This clonotype has at least ten counts. V and J are TRBV6-1 and TRBJ2-7, with D perhaps assigned TRBD1 or TRBD2 (5 bases each). Trimming removed 2 bases at V and 4 bases at J, with 18 bases between. Germline V gene sequence: CDR1 MNHNS, CDR2 SASEGT. The CDR3 consists of 16 residues. The CDR3 DNA follows: TGTGCCAGCAGTGAAAGGCTCGGTGGGGGAGTATACGAGCAGTACTTC. This encodes CASSERLGGGVYEQYF.

The sample holds many counts of this clonotype. This chain links TRBV6-2 or TRBV6-3 with TRBJ1-1, with TRBD1 matching over 7 bases. J was trimmed by 0 bases and V by 8 bases; bases with no gene match: 15. CDR3 length: 17 amino acids. In germline, CDR1 is MNHEY, CDR2 SVGEGT. The CDR3 DNA sequence: TGTGCCAGCGTTTTGAGGGGGACAGCCGAACTGAACACTGAAGCTTTCTTT. Protein product: CASVLRGTAELNTEAFF.